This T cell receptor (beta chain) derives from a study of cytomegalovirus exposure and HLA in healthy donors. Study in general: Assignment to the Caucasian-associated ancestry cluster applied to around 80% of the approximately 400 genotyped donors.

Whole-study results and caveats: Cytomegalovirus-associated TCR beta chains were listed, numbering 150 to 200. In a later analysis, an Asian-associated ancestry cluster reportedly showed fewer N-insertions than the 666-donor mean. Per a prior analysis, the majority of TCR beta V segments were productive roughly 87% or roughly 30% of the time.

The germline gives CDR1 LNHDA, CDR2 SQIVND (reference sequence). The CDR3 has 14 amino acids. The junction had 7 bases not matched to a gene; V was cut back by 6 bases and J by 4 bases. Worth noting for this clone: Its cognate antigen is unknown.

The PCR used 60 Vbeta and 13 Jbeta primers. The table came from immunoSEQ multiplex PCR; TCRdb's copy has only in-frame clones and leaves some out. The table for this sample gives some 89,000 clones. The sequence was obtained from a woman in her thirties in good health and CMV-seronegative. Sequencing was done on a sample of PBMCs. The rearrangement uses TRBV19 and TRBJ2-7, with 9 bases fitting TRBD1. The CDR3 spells CASRPPGQGYEQYF. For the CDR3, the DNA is TGTGCCAGTAGACCGCCGGGACAGGGATACGAGCAGTACTTC.